The 30 T cell receptor beta chains below come from one sample, sequenced in a study of PD-1 blockade in classical Hodgkin lymphoma. Profiling relied on immunoSEQ multiplex PCR, and the TCRdb table lists in-frame clones only, not all of them. This sample yields approximately 15,000 clones, of which approximately 90% are seen a single time; approximately 4.1% belongs to the top ten. Time point of the sample: newly diagnosed, previously untreated cHL patient sample. Sequences were obtained from peripheral blood mononuclear cells (PBMCs). Receptors originate from a human donor with classical Hodgkin lymphoma.

This clone was recorded only once. The gene calls are TRBV10-3 and TRBJ2-7; D is perhaps TRBD1 (7 bases). The CDR3 runs 15 residues. The V gene lost 6 bases and the J gene lost 7 bases, with 22 bases spanning the gap. Germline CDR1 and CDR2: ENHRY and SYGVKD. CDR3 nucleotides: TGTGCCATCAGCCCTTTGAGGGGGCGGGCGGGGGAGCAGTACTTC. Encoded protein: CAISPLRGRAGEQYF.

V gene TRBV9 combines with J gene TRBJ1-5; TRBD1 might be the D (5 bases). This CDR3 is 15 amino acids long. Trimming took 3 bases from V and 2 from J, leaving 12 bases between them. Germline V lookup: CDR1 SGDLS, CDR2 YYNGEE. The chain's CDR3 is CASSATGVGNQPQHF. The CDR3 DNA reads as TGTGCCAGCAGCGCTACAGGAGTGGGCAATCAGCCCCAGCATTTT.

This rearrangement joins TRBV11-2 to TRBJ1-1, with D possibly being TRBD1 (5 bases). Germline V gene sequence: CDR1 SGHAT, CDR2 FQNNGV. The CDR3 is made up of 15 amino acids. Deletions cut 5 bases from V and 0 bases from J, with 13 bases between. The CDR3 DNA reads TGTGCCAGCAGCCGAGAGCCGGGGGTGAACACTGAAGCTTTCTTT. It is translated as CASSREPGVNTEAFF.

The rearrangement links TRBV6-5 to TRBJ2-3, with a possible D match to TRBD1 (5 bases). The CDR3 contains 14 residues. The germline gives CDR1 MNHEY, CDR2 SVGAGI. Trimming took off 4 bases at V and 7 bases at J, with 15 bases between the two ends. CDR3 DNA sequence: TGTGCCAGCAGTTCCCGGACAAAAGAGCATACGCAGTATTTT. It translates to CASSSRTKEHTQYF.

The chain couples TRBV7-9 to TRBJ1-1; D gene ambiguous. The CDR3 has 12 residues. Germline lookup yields CDR1 SEHNR and CDR2 FQNEAQ (reference sequence). Deletions cut 6 bases from V and 4 bases from J, with 9 bases between. This CDR3 reads CASRMESTEAFF. The CDR3, as DNA: TGTGCCAGCAGAATGGAGTCCACTGAAGCTTTCTTT.

This sequence joins TRBV28 and TRBJ2-7, with D maybe TRBD2 (6 bases). Trimming left V 3 bases short and J 1 base short, with 16 bases between. The CDR3 length is 16 residues. In germline, CDR1 is MDHEN, CDR2 SYDVKM. DNA of the CDR3: TGTGCCAGCAGTTTTTTTTGGGGGAGGCCTTCCTACGAGCAGTACTTC. As protein: CASSFFWGRPSYEQYF.

The gene calls are TRBV7-2 and TRBJ2-1, with no clear D. With 1 base removed from V and 1 base from J, the gap between germline ends came to 5 bases. Per germline, CDR1 SGHTA and CDR2 FQGNSA. The CDR3 has 14 residues. The CDR3: CASSLELSYNEQFF. The CDR3 DNA follows: TGTGCCAGCAGCTTAGAACTTTCCTACAATGAGCAGTTCTTC. Filled out from reference TRBV7-2 and TRBJ2-1, the complete variable domain reads GAGVSQSPSNKVTEKGKDVELRCDPISGHTALYWYRQSLGQGLEFLIYFQGNSAPDKSGLPSDRFSAERTGGSVSTLTIQRTQQEDSAVYLCASSLELSYNEQFFGPGTRLTVL.

In its sample, this clone was seen once. J is TRBJ1-5 and V is TRBV29-1, with 7 bases that match TRBD1. Germline-derived CDR1 and CDR2 are SQVTM and ANQGSEA. The CDR3 is 14 residues long. V lost 4 bases to trimming and J lost 3 bases; unmatched junction nucleotides: 6. The CDR3 bases are TGCAGCGTTGTCGAGGGGGCGGTCAATCAGCCCCAGCATTTT. Protein: CSVVEGAVNQPQHF.

The genes are TRBV5-8 and TRBJ2-7; tentatively, D is TRBD1 (7 bases). The CDR3 contains 15 residues. V shed 2 bases and J shed 2 bases, with 14 bases lying between them. The germline CDR1 and CDR2 sequences are SGHTS and YDEGEE. CDR3 coding DNA: TGTGCCAGCAGCTTCGAGACAGGGAGGCCCTACGAGCAGTACTTC. It encodes CASSFETGRPYEQYF.

V usage is TRBV7-9 and J usage is TRBJ2-7, with D unclear. The germline V gene has CDR1 SEHNR and CDR2 FQNEAQ (reference sequence). The CDR3 sequence is 15 residues long. The ends were cut back, 3 bases at V and 0 bases at J, with 12 bases in the middle. For the CDR3, the DNA is TGTGCCAGCAGCTTTACCCCCAGTTTCTCCTACGAGCAGTACTTC. Residues: CASSFTPSFSYEQYF.

This rearrangement joins TRBV5-6 to TRBJ1-1, with a weak D call TRBD1 (6 bases). Trimming shortened V by 3 bases and J by 2 bases, and 17 bases separated the two germline ends. The CDR3 is 16 amino acids. Germline lookup yields CDR1 SGHDT and CDR2 YYEEEE. CDR3 amino acids: CASSWGTGTTNTEAFF. DNA of the CDR3: TGTGCCAGCAGCTGGGGCACCGGGACAACCAACACTGAAGCTTTCTTT.

The V call is TRBV11-2, the J call TRBJ2-7; TRBD2 agrees at 7 bases. Per the germline V gene, CDR1 is SGHAT and CDR2 is FQNNGV. This CDR3 region has 15 residues. J was trimmed by 4 bases and V by 5 bases; bases with no gene match: 11. The CDR3: CASSLTQVGGYEQYF. The CDR3 bases are TGTGCCAGCAGCCTGACCCAGGTGGGAGGGTACGAGCAGTACTTC.

The chain couples TRBV7-2 to TRBJ1-5, with D hard to call. This CDR3 comprises 14 residues. The V gene's germline CDR1 is SGHTA and CDR2 FQGNSA. The V and J ends lost 5 bases and 3 bases respectively, with 11 bases between them. The CDR3 is CASSNGLSNQPQHF. The DNA of the CDR3 is TGTGCCAGCAGCAACGGACTGTCCAATCAGCCCCAGCATTTT.

The chain is built from TRBV13 and TRBJ2-1; unclear D gene. CDR3 length equals 12 residues. V was shortened by 4 bases and J by 6 bases, with 7 bases between the two germline ends. The germline V gene has CDR1 PRHDT and CDR2 FYEKMQ (reference sequence). The CDR3 bases are TGTGCCAGCAGCTCGGACCCCAATGAGCAGTTCTTC. The encoded protein is CASSSDPNEQFF.

The chain uses TRBV7-2 and TRBJ2-7, with 8 bases that match TRBD1. This CDR3 contains 15 residues. V was pared by 0 bases and J by 7 bases, with 8 bases of the junction left unmatched. CDR1 and CDR2 from the germline V gene are SGHTA and FQGNSA. The CDR3 region has the DNA TGTGCCAGCAGCTTAGCGGGCAGGGGGCGAGGGGAGCAGTACTTC. Amino acid sequence: CASSLAGRGRGEQYF.

The chain employs TRBV7-2 and TRBJ1-2; D possibly corresponds to TRBD1 (5 bases). CDR1 and CDR2 from the germline V gene are SGHTA and FQGNSA. The germline V and J ends were trimmed by 4 bases and 6 bases, with 15 bases remaining between them. The CDR3 extends over 14 amino acids. The CDR3 DNA follows: TGTGCCAGCAGCTGGGACTTTAATTCGGATGGCTACACCTTC. Translation: CASSWDFNSDGYTF.

The chain has TRBV4-1 and TRBJ2-5, with D possibly matching TRBD2 (6 bases). V dropped 5 bases and J dropped 1 base, with 23 bases sitting between them. This CDR3 has 18 amino acids. CDR1 and CDR2 from the germline V gene are MGHRA and YSYEKL. CDR3 nucleotides: TGCGCCAGCAGCTCCCGGTCCTACTCCGGGACTGCCCAAGAGACCCAGTACTTC. Translation: CASSSRSYSGTAQETQYF.

The gene calls are TRBV19 and TRBJ2-4, with D uncertain. The CDR3 is 13 residues long. V was trimmed by 3 bases and J by 5 bases, leaving 8 bases between them. Germline loops: CDR1 LNHDA, CDR2 SQIVND (reference sequence). The CDR3 loop is CASSISAENIQYF. CDR3 nucleotides: TGTGCCAGTAGTATTTCTGCGGAAAACATTCAGTACTTC.

CDR3 region: CASSQPLAGELRYNEQFF. DNA for the CDR3: TGTGCCAGCAGCCAACCCCTAGCGGGAGAATTAAGGTACAATGAGCAGTTCTTC. The V and J genes are TRBV14 and TRBJ2-1; 10 bases are a match to TRBD2. The germline gives CDR1 SGHDN, CDR2 FVKESK. Trimming cost V 2 bases and J 4 bases; bases outside gene matches: 11. This CDR3 region has 18 residues.

This chain connects TRBV5-6 to TRBJ1-2, with 8 bases matching TRBD1. Per germline, CDR1 SGHDT and CDR2 YYEEEE. The CDR3 runs to 13 residues. V was clipped by 4 bases and J by 6 bases; unmatched bases: 5. The CDR3 DNA is TGTGCCAGCAGCCCCGACAGGGGCCATGGCTACACCTTC. Its protein product is CASSPDRGHGYTF.

V usage is TRBV6-5 and J usage is TRBJ2-3, with D unresolved. The V end was cut by 1 base, the J end by 2 bases, with 10 bases between. This CDR3 has 15 residues. Germline V gene data show CDR1 as MNHEY and CDR2 as SVGAGI. DNA for the CDR3: TGTGCCAGCAGTTACTACCAGCCCAACACAGATACGCAGTATTTT. It specifies CASSYYQPNTDTQYF.

The chain couples TRBV18 to TRBJ1-1, with 12 bases aligning to TRBD1. CDR1 is KGHSH and CDR2 is LQKENI in the germline V gene. V lost 3 bases to trimming and J lost 4 bases; unmatched junction nucleotides: 12. This CDR3 region has 18 residues. CDR3 region: CASSPKIPGQGAGTEAFF. CDR3 nucleotide sequence: TGTGCCAGCTCACCGAAGATACCGGGACAGGGGGCCGGCACTGAAGCTTTCTTT.

The chain uses TRBV15 and TRBJ1-5; D uncertain. CDR1 and CDR2 (germline): LNHNV, YYDKDF (reference sequence). This CDR3 region has 12 residues. V was clipped by 3 bases and J by 8 bases, with 8 bases between them. DNA of the CDR3: TGTGCCACCAGCAGGGATGCGAAGCCCCAGCATTTT. Encoded protein: CATSRDAKPQHF. Combining the CDR3 with reference TRBV15 and TRBJ1-5 gives the whole variable domain DAMVIQNPRYQVTQFGKPVTLSCSQTLNHNVMYWYQQKSSQAPKLLFHYYDKDFNNEADTPDNFQSRRPNTSFCFLDIRSPGLGDTAMYLCATSRDAKPQHFGDGTRLSIL.

This clone has a single count. The rearrangement uses TRBV19 and TRBJ2-2; 12 bases match TRBD2. The CDR3 runs 15 residues. V was clipped by 7 bases and J by 6 bases; unmatched bases: 6. The germline gives CDR1 LNHDA, CDR2 SQIVND (reference sequence). The CDR3 bases are TGTGCCAGTAAGGTACTAGCGGGAGGATCCGGGGAGCTGTTTTTT. Translated, it gives CASKVLAGGSGELFF. Using reference TRBV19 and TRBJ2-2 for the parts outside the CDR3, the full variable domain is DGGITQSPKYLFRKEGQNVTLSCEQNLNHDAMYWYRQDPGQGLRLIYYSQIVNDFQKGDIAEGYSVSREKKESFPLTVTSAQKNPTAFYLCASKVLAGGSGELFFGEGSRLTVL.

J is TRBJ2-3 and V is TRBV7-2; perhaps TRBD1 as D (7 bases). This CDR3 comprises 16 residues. Germline V gives CDR1 SGHTA, CDR2 FQGNSA. Trimming shortened V by 1 base and J by 0 bases, and 11 bases separated the two germline ends. The CDR3 DNA sequence: TGTGCCAGCAGCTTAGGGGGGGACAGAAGCACAGATACGCAGTATTTT. It translates to CASSLGGDRSTDTQYF.

This chain joins TRBV4-3 and TRBJ2-7, with D uncertain. CDR3 length: 15 amino acids. Germline V gives CDR1 LGHNA, CDR2 YSLEER. Trimming shortened V by 1 base and J by 0 bases, and 10 bases separated the two germline ends. DNA of the CDR3: TGCGCCAGCAGCCAAGTCCACAGTAGCTCCTACGAGCAGTACTTC. This gives the protein CASSQVHSSSYEQYF.

This clone was detected once. The V gene is TRBV15, the J gene TRBJ2-1, with D unclear. In germline, CDR1 is LNHNV, CDR2 YYDKDF (reference sequence). V shed 0 bases and J shed 6 bases, with 6 bases lying between them. There are 13 residues in the CDR3. The CDR3 region has the DNA TGTGCCACCAGCAGAGATAGGCGCAATGAGCAGTTCTTC. This encodes CATSRDRRNEQFF.

The chain has TRBV11-2 and TRBJ2-7; D not resolved. Germline V gene data show CDR1 as SGHAT and CDR2 as FQNNGV. Trimming left V 1 base short and J 3 bases short, with 7 bases between. The CDR3 loop spans 13 amino acids. Here the CDR3 reads CASSLAVDYEQYF. CDR3 sequence (DNA): TGTGCCAGCAGCTTAGCGGTGGACTACGAGCAGTACTTC.

The rearrangement links TRBV7-8 to TRBJ2-7; 12 positions agree with TRBD2. The CDR3 runs 17 residues. The J segment lost 0 bases and the V segment lost 1 base, leaving 4 bases of the junction unmatched. Looked up from germline, CDR1 is SGHVS and CDR2 is FQNEAQ. The DNA for the CDR3 is TGTGCCAGCAGCTTAGATAGGACTAGCGGGATCTCCTACGAGCAGTACTTC. It specifies CASSLDRTSGISYEQYF.

The chain links TRBV10-3 to TRBJ2-7; 8 bases align to TRBD1. Trimming took 5 bases from V and 2 from J; bases not matched to a gene: 5. The CDR3 is 14 amino acids. CDR1 and CDR2 from the germline V gene are ENHRY and SYGVKD. Written as DNA, the CDR3 is TGTGCCATCAGTCCAGGACAGGGAACCTACGAGCAGTACTTC. Translating it yields CAISPGQGTYEQYF.